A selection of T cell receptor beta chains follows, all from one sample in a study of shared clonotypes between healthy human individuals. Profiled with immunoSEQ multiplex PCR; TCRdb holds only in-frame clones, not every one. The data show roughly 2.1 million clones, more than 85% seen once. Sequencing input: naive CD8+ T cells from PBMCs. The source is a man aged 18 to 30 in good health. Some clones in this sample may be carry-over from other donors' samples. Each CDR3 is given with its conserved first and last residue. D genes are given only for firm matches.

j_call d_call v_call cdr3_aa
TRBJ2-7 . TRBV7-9 CASSYERASYEQYF
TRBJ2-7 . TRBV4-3 CASSQDRRQITYEQYF
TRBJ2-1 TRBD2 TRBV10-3 CAISDSTSGIYNEQFF
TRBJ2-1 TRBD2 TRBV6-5 CASSSEGGLADNEQFF
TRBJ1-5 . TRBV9 CASSEGGGHSNQPQHF
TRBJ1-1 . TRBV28 CASSPQHEAFF
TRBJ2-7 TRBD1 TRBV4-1 CASSQDRRTGGHSSYEQYF
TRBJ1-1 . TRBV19 CASSIGRVEAFF
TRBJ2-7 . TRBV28 CASSLGHRLWEQYF
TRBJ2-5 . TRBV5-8 CASSLRRAKETQYF
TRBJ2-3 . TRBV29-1 CSEFGGGTDTQYF
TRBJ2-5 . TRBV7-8 CASSSREGRETQYF
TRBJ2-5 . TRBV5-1 CASSLDPEETQYF
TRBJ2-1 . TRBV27 CASSLTSGGQKNEQFF
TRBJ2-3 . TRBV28 CASSLFPGGGSTDTQYF
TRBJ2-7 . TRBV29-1 CSVEVTGFSYEQYF
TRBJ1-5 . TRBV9 CASSGGISNQPQHF
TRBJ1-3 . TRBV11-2 CASSSRDGLSSGNTIYF
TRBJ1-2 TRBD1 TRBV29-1 CSVAPGTEVYGYTF
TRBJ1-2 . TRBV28 CASRPVGNYGYTF
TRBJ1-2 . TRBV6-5 CASSSGSNYGYTF
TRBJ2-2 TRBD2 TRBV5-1 CASNQLLAGVNTGELFF
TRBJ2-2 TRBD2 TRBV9 CASSARLAGGTGELFF
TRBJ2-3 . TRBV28 CASSLEAGLFTDTQYF
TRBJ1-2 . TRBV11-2 CASSLGANYGYTF
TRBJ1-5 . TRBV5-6 CASSLAGNSNQPQHF
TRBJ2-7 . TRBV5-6 CASSLALGRDEQYF
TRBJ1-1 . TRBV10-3 CAISSNREGDEAFF
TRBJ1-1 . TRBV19 CASSMGVAEAFF
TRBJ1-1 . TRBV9 CASSVGVLRDTEAFF
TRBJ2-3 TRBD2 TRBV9 CASSVGRLAGPTDTQYF
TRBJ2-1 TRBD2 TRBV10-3 CAISDMEREWGEQFF
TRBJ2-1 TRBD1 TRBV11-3 CASSSDRDRDSGEQFF
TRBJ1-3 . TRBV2 CASSEAQAGNTIYF
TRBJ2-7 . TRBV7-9 CASSLTVQDYEQYF
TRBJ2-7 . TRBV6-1 CASSDGSGGTYEQYF
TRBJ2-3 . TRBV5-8 CASSFRPLGDTQYF
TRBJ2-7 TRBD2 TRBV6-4 CASSDSTPGLAGGDAYEQYF
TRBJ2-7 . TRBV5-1 CASSPELRPEQYF
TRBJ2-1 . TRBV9 CASSAQGLYNEQFF
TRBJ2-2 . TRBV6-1 CASSEGFGTGELFF